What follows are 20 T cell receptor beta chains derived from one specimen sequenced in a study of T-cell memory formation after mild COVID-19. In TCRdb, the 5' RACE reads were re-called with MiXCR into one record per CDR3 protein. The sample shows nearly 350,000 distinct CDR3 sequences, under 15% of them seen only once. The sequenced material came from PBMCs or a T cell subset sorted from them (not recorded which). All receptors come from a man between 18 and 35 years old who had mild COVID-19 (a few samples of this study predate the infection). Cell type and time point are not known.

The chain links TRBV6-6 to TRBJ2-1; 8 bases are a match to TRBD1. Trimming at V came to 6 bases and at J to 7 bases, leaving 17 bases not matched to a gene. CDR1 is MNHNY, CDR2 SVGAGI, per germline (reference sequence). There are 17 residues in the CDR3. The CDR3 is CASSQPYVDRGGNEQFF. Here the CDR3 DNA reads TGTGCCAGCAGCCAACCCTATGTAGACAGGGGAGGAAATGAGCAGTTCTTC.

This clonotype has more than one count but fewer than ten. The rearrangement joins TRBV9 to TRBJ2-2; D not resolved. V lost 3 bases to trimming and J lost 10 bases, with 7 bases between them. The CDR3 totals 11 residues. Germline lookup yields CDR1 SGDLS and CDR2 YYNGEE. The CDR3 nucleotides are TGTGCCAGCAGCGATGCGCAGGAGCTGTTTTTT. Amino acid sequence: CASSDAQELFF.

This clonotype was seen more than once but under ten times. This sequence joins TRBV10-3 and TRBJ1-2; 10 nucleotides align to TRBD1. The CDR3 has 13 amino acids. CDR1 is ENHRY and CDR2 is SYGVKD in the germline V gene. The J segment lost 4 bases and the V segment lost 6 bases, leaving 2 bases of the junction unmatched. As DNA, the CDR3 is TGTGCCATCAGGCGGGACAGGGGCTATGGCTACACCTTC. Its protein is CAIRRDRGYGYTF.

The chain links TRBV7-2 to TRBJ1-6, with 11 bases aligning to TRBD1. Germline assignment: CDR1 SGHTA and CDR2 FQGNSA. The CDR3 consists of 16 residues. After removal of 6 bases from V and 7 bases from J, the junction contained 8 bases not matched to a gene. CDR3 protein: CASRPGTGGRNSPLHF. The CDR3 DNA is TGTGCCAGCAGACCCGGGACAGGGGGGAGGAATTCACCCCTCCACTTT.

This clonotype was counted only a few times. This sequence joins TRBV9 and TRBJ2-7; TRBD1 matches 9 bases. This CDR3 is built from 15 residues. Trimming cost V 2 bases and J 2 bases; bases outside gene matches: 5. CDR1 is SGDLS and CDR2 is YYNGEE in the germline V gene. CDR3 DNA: TGTGCCAGCAGCGTGGACGGGACAGGGCCCTACGAGCAGTACTTC. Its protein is CASSVDGTGPYEQYF.

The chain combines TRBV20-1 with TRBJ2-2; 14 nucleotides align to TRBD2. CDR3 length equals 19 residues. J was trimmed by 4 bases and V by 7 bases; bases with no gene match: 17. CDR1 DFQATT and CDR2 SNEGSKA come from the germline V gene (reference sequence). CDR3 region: CSVRSYGTSGGTITGELFF. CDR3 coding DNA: TGCAGTGTCCGAAGTTATGGGACTAGCGGGGGCACAATCACCGGGGAGCTGTTTTTT.

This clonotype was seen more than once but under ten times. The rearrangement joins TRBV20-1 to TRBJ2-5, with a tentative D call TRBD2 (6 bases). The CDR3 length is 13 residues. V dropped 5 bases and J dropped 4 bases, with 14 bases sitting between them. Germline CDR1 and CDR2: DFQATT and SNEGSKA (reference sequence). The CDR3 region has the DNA TGCAGTGCTGCTAAGACTAGAATAGAGACCCAGTACTTC. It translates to CSAAKTRIETQYF.

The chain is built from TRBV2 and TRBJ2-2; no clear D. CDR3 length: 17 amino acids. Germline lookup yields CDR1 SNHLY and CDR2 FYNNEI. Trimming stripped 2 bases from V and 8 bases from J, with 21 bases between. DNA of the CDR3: TGTGCCAGCAGTGAAATCCCCTTGGCTGCCCGTAGGGGGGAGCTGTTTTTT. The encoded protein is CASSEIPLAARRGELFF.

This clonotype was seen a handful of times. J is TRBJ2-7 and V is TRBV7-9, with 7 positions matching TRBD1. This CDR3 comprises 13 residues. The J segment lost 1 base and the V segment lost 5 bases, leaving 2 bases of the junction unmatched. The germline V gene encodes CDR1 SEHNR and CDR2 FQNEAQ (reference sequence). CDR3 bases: TGTGCCAGCAGCAAGGACAGGTCCTACGAGCAGTACTTC. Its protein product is CASSKDRSYEQYF. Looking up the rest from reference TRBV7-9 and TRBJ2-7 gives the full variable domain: DTGVSQNPRHKITKRGQNVTFRCDPISEHNRLYWYRQTLGQGPEFLTYFQNEAQLEKSRLLSDRFSAERPKGSFSTLEIQRTEQGDSAMYLCASSKDRSYEQYFGPGTRLTVT.

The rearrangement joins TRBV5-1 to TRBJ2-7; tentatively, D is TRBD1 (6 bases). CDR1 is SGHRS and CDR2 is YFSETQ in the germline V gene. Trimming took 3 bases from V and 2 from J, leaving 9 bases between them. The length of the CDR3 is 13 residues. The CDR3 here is CASSSRTAYEQYF. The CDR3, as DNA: TGCGCCAGCAGCTCGAGGACAGCCTACGAGCAGTACTTC.

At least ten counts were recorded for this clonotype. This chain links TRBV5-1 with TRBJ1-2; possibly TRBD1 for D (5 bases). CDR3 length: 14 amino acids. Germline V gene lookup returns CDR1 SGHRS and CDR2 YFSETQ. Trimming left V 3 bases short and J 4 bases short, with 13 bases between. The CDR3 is CASSSGQGTYGYTF. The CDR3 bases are TGCGCCAGCAGCTCGGGGCAGGGAACCTATGGCTACACCTTC.

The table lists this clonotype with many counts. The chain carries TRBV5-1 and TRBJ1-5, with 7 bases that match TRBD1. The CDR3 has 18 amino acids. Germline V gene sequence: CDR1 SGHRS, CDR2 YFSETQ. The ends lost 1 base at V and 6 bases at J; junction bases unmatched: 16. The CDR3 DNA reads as TGCGCCAGCAGCTTGAGTCCGGTCCAAGGGGGCAGCGGTCAGCCCCAGCATTTT. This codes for CASSLSPVQGGSGQPQHF.

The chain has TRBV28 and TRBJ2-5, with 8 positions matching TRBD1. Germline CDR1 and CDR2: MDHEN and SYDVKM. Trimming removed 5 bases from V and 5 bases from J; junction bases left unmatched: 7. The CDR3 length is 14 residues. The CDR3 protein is CASSPTDREETQYF. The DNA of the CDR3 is TGTGCCAGCAGTCCAACGGACAGGGAGGAGACCCAGTACTTC.

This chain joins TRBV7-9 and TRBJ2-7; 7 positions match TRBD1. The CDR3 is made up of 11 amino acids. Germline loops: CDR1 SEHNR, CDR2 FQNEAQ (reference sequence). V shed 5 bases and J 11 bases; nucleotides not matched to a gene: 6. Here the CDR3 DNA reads TGTGCCAGCAGCCTACAGGGGCAGGAGTACTTC. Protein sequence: CASSLQGQEYF.

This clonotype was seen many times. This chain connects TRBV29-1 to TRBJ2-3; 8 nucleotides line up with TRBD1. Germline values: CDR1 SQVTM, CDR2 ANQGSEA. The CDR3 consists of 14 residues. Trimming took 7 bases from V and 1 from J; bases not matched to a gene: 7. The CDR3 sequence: CSAEATGGTDTQYF. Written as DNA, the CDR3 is TGCAGCGCCGAGGCGACAGGGGGCACAGATACGCAGTATTTT.

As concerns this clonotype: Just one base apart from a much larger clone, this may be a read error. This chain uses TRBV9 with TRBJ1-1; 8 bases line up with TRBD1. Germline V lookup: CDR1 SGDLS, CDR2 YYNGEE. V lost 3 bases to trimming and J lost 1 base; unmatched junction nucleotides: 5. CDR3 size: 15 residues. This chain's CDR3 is CASSAWTGSNTEAFF. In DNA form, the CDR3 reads TGTGCCAGCAGCGCCTGGACAGGGTCGAACACTGAAGCTTTCTTT. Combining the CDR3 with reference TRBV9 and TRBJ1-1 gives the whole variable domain DSGVTQTPKHLITATGQRVTLRCSPRSGDLSVYWYQQSLDQGLQFLIQYYNGEERAKGNILERFSAQQFPDLHSELNLSSLELGDSALYFCASSAWTGSNTEAFFGQGTRLTVV.

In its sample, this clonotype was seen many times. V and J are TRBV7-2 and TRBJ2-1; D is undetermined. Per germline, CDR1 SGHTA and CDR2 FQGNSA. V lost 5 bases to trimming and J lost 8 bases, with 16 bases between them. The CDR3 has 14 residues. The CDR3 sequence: CASSIVPLVDEQFF. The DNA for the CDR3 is TGTGCCAGCAGCATTGTACCGTTGGTCGATGAGCAGTTCTTC.

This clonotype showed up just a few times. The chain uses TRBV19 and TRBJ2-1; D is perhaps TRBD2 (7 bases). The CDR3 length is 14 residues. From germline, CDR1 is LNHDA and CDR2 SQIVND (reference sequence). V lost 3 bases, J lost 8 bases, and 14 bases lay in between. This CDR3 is CASSIRGAGHEQFF. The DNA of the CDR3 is TGTGCCAGTAGTATCCGGGGGGCCGGTCATGAGCAGTTCTTC.

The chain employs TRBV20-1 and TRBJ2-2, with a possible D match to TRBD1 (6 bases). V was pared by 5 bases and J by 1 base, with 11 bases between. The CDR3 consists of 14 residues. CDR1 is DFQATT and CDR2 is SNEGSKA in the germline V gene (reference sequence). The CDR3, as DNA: TGCAGTGCTCTAGGGGGTCTGAACACCGGGGAGCTGTTTTTT. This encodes CSALGGLNTGELFF.

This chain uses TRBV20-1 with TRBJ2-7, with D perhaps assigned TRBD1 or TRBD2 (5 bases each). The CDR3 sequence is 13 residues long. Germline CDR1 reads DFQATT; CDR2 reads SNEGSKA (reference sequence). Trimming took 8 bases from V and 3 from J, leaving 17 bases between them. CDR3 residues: CSPQVGPRYEQYF. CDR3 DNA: TGCAGTCCCCAGGTGGGACCCCGCTACGAGCAGTACTTC.